The present T cell receptor beta chain was sequenced within a study of cytomegalovirus exposure and HLA in healthy donors. PCR used 60 Vbeta primers and 13 Jbeta primers. Produced via immunoSEQ multiplex PCR; TCRdb's table is partial and in-frame only. Of about 140,000 clones listed, 75% to 85% are singletons. CDR1 is MNHEY and CDR2 is SMNVEV in the germline V gene (reference sequence). The CDR3 consists of 14 residues. After removal of 5 bases from V and 8 bases from J, the junction contained 5 bases not matched to a gene. This receptor was obtained from a man aged 50-59 years in good health and CMV-seronegative. The gene calls are TRBV27 and TRBJ1-6; 8 bases fit TRBD1. The sequenced material came from PBMCs. For the CDR3, the DNA is TGTGCCAGCAGTCCGACAGGGGTTCATTCACCCCTCCACTTT. It specifies CASSPTGVHSPLHF.